The 25 T cell receptor beta chains below were found in one sample sequenced in a study of blood T cell repertoires in COVID-19. Sequencing was performed with immunoSEQ multiplex PCR; in TCRdb, only in-frame clones are kept and a portion is missing. Of tens of thousands of clones in the sample, around 79% were seen once. The sample taken for sequencing was peripheral blood. Receptor source: a man in his 60s with active or convalescent COVID-19.

V is TRBV10-1 and J is TRBJ1-5; D is unresolved. The V gene's germline CDR1 is WNHNN and CDR2 SYGVQD (reference sequence). The CDR3 is made up of 12 amino acids. Trimming took 7 bases from V and 1 from J, leaving 5 bases between them. The CDR3 DNA reads TGCGCCAGCACTACCAGCAATCAGCCCCAGCATTTT. This sequence encodes CASTTSNQPQHF.

This clone was seen just once. The sample has other DNA sequences that encode this CDR3 too. This sequence joins TRBV7-9 and TRBJ2-3, with TRBD1 matching over 11 bases. Germline CDR1 reads SEHNR; CDR2 reads FQNEAQ (reference sequence). The CDR3 sequence is 15 residues long. V shed 5 bases, J shed 4 bases, and the junction held 5 bases outside the gene matches. The CDR3 DNA reads as TGTGCCAGCAGCCTCGGGACAGGGGGAGCAGATACGCAGTATTTT. Amino acid sequence: CASSLGTGGADTQYF.

The V call is TRBV5-5, the J call TRBJ1-2; D call uncertain. Per germline, CDR1 SGHKS and CDR2 YYEKEE (reference sequence). V was shortened by 3 bases and J by 6 bases, with 18 bases between the two germline ends. The CDR3 is made up of 15 amino acids. CDR3 bases: TGTGCCAGCAGCTACCTTCTGGCCGAAGAGGATGGCTACACCTTC. It codes for CASSYLLAEEDGYTF.

This chain links TRBV18 with TRBJ2-2; 10 nucleotides agree with TRBD2. The germline CDR1 and CDR2 sequences are KGHSH and LQKENI. With 4 bases clipped from V and 4 bases from J, the junction kept 3 bases outside the gene matches. There are 15 residues in the CDR3. This chain's CDR3 is CASSLGTSATGELFF. The DNA for the CDR3 is TGTGCCAGCTCACTAGGGACTAGCGCCACCGGGGAGCTGTTTTTT. The variable domain in full, completed from reference TRBV18 and TRBJ2-2, reads NAGVMQNPRHLVRRRGQEARLRCSPMKGHSHVYWYRQLPEEGLKFMVYLQKENIIDESGMPKERFSAEFPKEGPSILRIQQVVRGDSAAYFCASSLGTSATGELFFGEGSRLTVL.

There are a few counts of this clone. This rearrangement joins TRBV18 to TRBJ1-4, with D unresolved. V lost 5 bases and J lost 0, with 16 bases in between. This CDR3 has 17 residues. Germline CDR1 reads KGHSH; CDR2 reads LQKENI. Here the CDR3 DNA reads TGTGCCAGCTCAATTTTTTTGGCAGGTGCAACTAATGAAAAACTGTTTTTT. It is translated as CASSIFLAGATNEKLFF.

The chain joins TRBV18 to TRBJ2-3; D might be TRBD1 (5 bases). Germline V gene sequence: CDR1 KGHSH, CDR2 LQKENI. V was pared by 3 bases and J by 3 bases, with 10 bases between. The CDR3 contains 14 residues. The chain's CDR3 is CASSPWTTTDTQYF. The CDR3 DNA reads TGTGCCAGCTCACCGTGGACAACAACAGATACGCAGTATTTT. The full variable domain, completed using reference TRBV18 and TRBJ2-3, is NAGVMQNPRHLVRRRGQEARLRCSPMKGHSHVYWYRQLPEEGLKFMVYLQKENIIDESGMPKERFSAEFPKEGPSILRIQQVVRGDSAAYFCASSPWTTTDTQYFGPGTRLTVL.

V usage is TRBV28 and J usage is TRBJ2-7, with TRBD2 identical over 8 bases. Germline-derived CDR1 and CDR2 are MDHEN and SYDVKM. This CDR3 has 13 amino acids. V trimming: 6 bases; J trimming: 3 bases; junction bases outside the gene matches: 4. The CDR3 sequence: CASRVGRDYEQYF. CDR3 bases: TGTGCCAGCAGGGTCGGGAGGGACTACGAGCAGTACTTC.

The CDR3 DNA follows: TGTGCCAGCAGTGAAATGCGCGGGTCCGAAAAACTGTTTTTT. It yields the protein CASSEMRGSEKLFF. The rearrangement uses TRBV6-1 and TRBJ1-4; D unresolved. This CDR3 region has 14 residues. Germline V gives CDR1 MNHNS, CDR2 SASEGT. V dropped 2 bases and J dropped 8 bases, with 12 bases sitting between them.

This chain links TRBV4-3 with TRBJ2-7, with 10 bases lining up with TRBD1. J lost 4 bases, V lost 4 bases, and 10 bases had no gene match. The CDR3 has 16 residues. Germline-derived CDR1 and CDR2 are LGHNA and YSLEER. CDR3 region: CASSPNSPGQGYEQYF. DNA of the CDR3: TGCGCCAGCAGCCCGAATTCACCGGGACAGGGGTACGAGCAGTACTTC.

V and J are TRBV5-1 and TRBJ2-5; 7 bases agree with TRBD1. The J segment lost 3 bases and the V segment lost 4 bases, leaving 6 bases of the junction unmatched. Germline V gene sequence: CDR1 SGHRS, CDR2 YFSETQ. The CDR3 is 14 residues long. The CDR3 coding sequence is TGCGCCAGCAGCGCTGGGACAGATGAAGAGACCCAGTACTTC. It yields the protein CASSAGTDEETQYF.

The gene calls are TRBV15 and TRBJ2-1; D may be TRBD1 (6 bases). The CDR3 extends over 14 amino acids. Germline CDR1 is LNHNV and CDR2 is YYDKDF (reference sequence). V lost 0 bases to trimming and J lost 9 bases, with 12 bases between them. The CDR3 here is CATSRDGGRSEQFF. CDR3 DNA sequence: TGTGCCACCAGCAGAGATGGGGGCCGGTCTGAGCAGTTCTTC.

V gene TRBV7-9 combines with J gene TRBJ2-3; a possible D gene is TRBD2 (5 bases). Germline V CDR1 and CDR2: SEHNR, FQNEAQ (reference sequence). The V end was cut by 7 bases, the J end by 2 bases, with 10 bases between. The CDR3 consists of 13 residues. CDR3 protein: CASNSGFTDTQYF. CDR3 nucleotides: TGTGCCAGCAACTCGGGATTCACAGATACGCAGTATTTT. Together with reference TRBV7-9 and TRBJ2-3, the CDR3 gives the full variable domain: DTGVSQNPRHKITKRGQNVTFRCDPISEHNRLYWYRQTLGQGPEFLTYFQNEAQLEKSRLLSDRFSAERPKGSFSTLEIQRTEQGDSAMYLCASNSGFTDTQYFGPGTRLTVL.

This clone was observed a handful of times. The chain uses TRBV7-9 and TRBJ1-6; TRBD1 is a possible D gene (6 bases). The CDR3 runs 15 residues. Germline CDR1 reads SEHNR; CDR2 reads FQNEAQ (reference sequence). V lost 3 bases and J 7 bases, leaving 13 bases between the germline ends. The CDR3 is CASSFGTGRNSPLHF. In DNA form, the CDR3 reads TGTGCCAGCAGCTTCGGTACAGGGCGGAATTCACCCCTCCACTTT.

The chain has TRBV2 and TRBJ2-5; TRBD2 agrees at 10 bases. The germline V gene encodes CDR1 SNHLY and CDR2 FYNNEI. The CDR3 is made up of 16 amino acids. The V segment lost 2 bases and the J segment 4 bases; nucleotides outside the gene matches: 7. CDR3 DNA: TGTGCCAGCAGTGAACGAGCGGGGGGGCTCGGAGAGACCCAGTACTTC. Translating it yields CASSERAGGLGETQYF.

The genes are TRBV7-3 and TRBJ1-2, with 10 bases aligning to TRBD1. The CDR3 runs to 13 residues. Trimming at V came to 5 bases and at J to 9 bases, leaving 6 bases not matched to a gene. The V gene's germline CDR1 is SGHTA and CDR2 FQGTGA. CDR3 DNA sequence: TGTGCCAGCAGCAGGGGACAGGGGAGAAGCTACACCTTC. Amino acids: CASSRGQGRSYTF.

This clone was found a few times. V gene TRBV19 combines with J gene TRBJ2-2, with 7 bases fitting TRBD2. Germline trimming cut 3 bases from V and 3 bases from J; bases unmatched to any gene: 4. This CDR3 has 15 residues. Germline V lookup: CDR1 LNHDA, CDR2 SQIVND (reference sequence). The CDR3 DNA follows: TGTGCCAGTAGTATGCGCACTAGCGACACCGGGGAGCTGTTTTTT. Its protein is CASSMRTSDTGELFF.

The chain uses TRBV29-1 and TRBJ1-1, with D possibly being TRBD1 (5 bases). Trimming removed 3 bases at V and 5 bases at J, with 10 bases between. The CDR3 is made up of 12 amino acids. In germline, CDR1 is SQVTM, CDR2 ANQGSEA. CDR3 amino acids: CSVDERGTEAFF. CDR3 sequence (DNA): TGCAGCGTTGACGAAAGGGGAACTGAAGCTTTCTTT.

The chain carries TRBV19 and TRBJ1-2; the D gene is possibly TRBD1 (5 bases). Germline lookup yields CDR1 LNHDA and CDR2 SQIVND (reference sequence). The CDR3 sequence is 14 residues long. The V end lost 7 bases, the J end lost 3 bases, and 15 bases lay between the germline ends. CDR3 residues: CASNRQPSYYGYTF. CDR3 nucleotides: TGTGCCAGTAATAGACAGCCGAGCTACTATGGCTACACCTTC.

A single count supports this clone. V gene TRBV24-1 combines with J gene TRBJ2-3; D possibly corresponds to TRBD1 (6 bases). The ends were cut back, 0 bases at V and 1 base at J, with 10 bases in the middle. CDR3 length equals 16 residues. CDR1 is KGHDR and CDR2 is SFDVKD in the germline V gene. The CDR3 DNA follows: TGTGCCACCAGTGATTTGCTACAGGGAGGCACAGATACGCAGTATTTT. It encodes CATSDLLQGGTDTQYF.

This chain uses TRBV7-3 with TRBJ2-3; perhaps TRBD1 as D (7 bases). The CDR3 is 14 residues long. Trimming took 3 bases from V and 4 from J, leaving 11 bases between them. Germline V CDR1 and CDR2: SGHTA, FQGTGA. CDR3 DNA: TGTGCCAGCAGCTTTACAGGGGAGGCAGATACGCAGTATTTT. Its protein product is CASSFTGEADTQYF.

The DNA of the CDR3 is TGTGCCAGCAGCAAAGGGCAGGGCTGGTTAGATCAGCCCCAGCATTTT. Its protein is CASSKGQGWLDQPQHF. This chain uses TRBV21-1 with TRBJ1-5; the D call TRBD1 from the table was never checked on the DNA. TRBV21-1 is flagged as a pseudogene. CDR3 length equals 16 residues.

This clone was detected only a few times. V is TRBV5-1 and J is TRBJ2-7, with TRBD1 matching over 8 bases. The CDR3 extends over 14 amino acids. Germline V gives CDR1 SGHRS, CDR2 YFSETQ. V dropped 5 bases and J dropped 6; count of bases not matched to a gene: 10. This CDR3 is CASSGTGGSLEQYF. The CDR3 DNA reads as TGCGCCAGCAGTGGGACAGGAGGTTCTCTCGAGCAGTACTTC. The whole variable domain, remainder taken from reference TRBV5-1 and TRBJ2-7, is KAGVTQTPRYLIKTRGQQVTLSCSPISGHRSVSWYQQTPGQGLQFLFEYFSETQRNKGNFPGRFSGRQFSNSRSEMNVSTLELGDSALYLCASSGTGGSLEQYFGPGTRLTVT.

The chain employs TRBV27 and TRBJ2-5; TRBD2 agrees at 10 bases. V gave up 5 bases and J gave up 4 bases; unmatched junction bases: 7. Per germline, CDR1 MNHEY and CDR2 SMNVEV (reference sequence). The length of the CDR3 is 15 residues. The CDR3 is CASSTLAGGGETQYF. The CDR3 coding sequence is TGTGCCAGCAGTACTTTAGCGGGGGGAGGAGAGACCCAGTACTTC.

This chain joins TRBV7-2 and TRBJ2-3, with D maybe TRBD2 (6 bases). V lost 5 bases and J 4 bases, leaving 16 bases between the germline ends. This CDR3 region has 15 residues. Germline V lookup: CDR1 SGHTA, CDR2 FQGNSA. DNA of the CDR3: TGTGCCAGCAGCCCGCAGGCGGGGAATGCAGATACGCAGTATTTT. This encodes CASSPQAGNADTQYF.

The rearrangement joins TRBV30 to TRBJ2-1; 9 bases line up with TRBD2. Germline CDR1 and CDR2: GTSNPN and SVGIG (reference sequence). The CDR3 loop spans 15 amino acids. Trimming took 1 base from V and 2 from J; bases not matched to a gene: 3. This CDR3 is CAWSGGTSPYNEQFF. CDR3 nucleotide sequence: TGTGCCTGGAGTGGTGGGACTAGCCCCTACAATGAGCAGTTCTTC.